This T cell receptor beta chain comes out of a study of blood T cell repertoires in COVID-19. Whole-study context: In each case, the material was cDNA or gDNA derived from T cells, B-cell-depleted T cells, or PBMCs.

Using immunoSEQ multiplex PCR, the repertoire was profiled, and TCRdb retains in-frame clones only, with some absent. The sample lists around 330,000 clones, roughly 87% occurring once. From germline, CDR1 is SGHTA and CDR2 FQGNSA. V dropped 5 bases and J dropped 7; count of bases not matched to a gene: 12. The CDR3 is 15 residues long. The sequencing sample was made of PBMCs or T cells enriched from blood (not recorded which). The chain recombines TRBV7-2 with TRBJ2-3, with 7 nucleotides matching TRBD1. This receptor was obtained from a woman between 18 and 29 years old who had recovered from COVID-19. The CDR3 protein is CASSLGTDYLYTQYF. CDR3 DNA: TGTGCCAGCAGCCTAGGGACAGACTACCTCTATACGCAGTATTTT.